This TCR beta chain was sequenced during a study of Ad26.COV2.S vaccination and SARS-CoV-2 variants. Study-wide findings and caveats: Those who received vaccine or placebo ended up with similar non-spike TCR breadth.

Treatment in this sample: about 20 received Ad26.COV2.S at low or high dose, single or two shots; several received placebo; per-sample allocation not given. Material that was analyzed had been drawn on day 63 after the first vaccine or placebo injection. On this clone: Its target is not known.

CDR3 size: 14 residues. Sequencing used immunoSEQ multiplex PCR; TCRdb keeps in-frame clones, though not all of them. The sample has some 520,000 clones, around 85% seen once; the top ten hold roughly 12%. The sample in question was peripheral blood, obtained in a trial of Ad26.COV2.S vaccine versus placebo. The source is a person between 18 and 65 years old who received the Ad26.COV2.S COVID-19 vaccine or a placebo. The chain carries TRBV21-1 and TRBJ2-2; the tabulated D call, TRBD2, remains unverified against the DNA. TRBV21-1 is given as a pseudogene. The CDR3 region is CASSKEDYAGELFF. The CDR3 DNA reads TGTGCCAGCAGCAAAGAGGACTATGCCGGGGAGCTGTTTTTT.